Presented here are 6 T cell receptor beta chains from one specimen sequenced in a study of OX40 agonist ivuxolimab in advanced cancers. Repertoires were generated with immunoSEQ multiplex PCR, while TCRdb's copy carries only in-frame clones and drops some. The sample holds approximately 40,000 clones, approximately 88% seen once. The sample was CD4+ or CD8+ T cells sorted from blood, taken in a trial of the OX40 agonist ivuxolimab. The receptors originated from an adult with an advanced solid tumor such as melanoma, head and neck, liver or kidney cancer.

CDR3 residues: CASSEAPSNTEAFF. CDR3 nucleotide sequence: TGTGCCAGCAGTGAAGCCCCCTCGAACACTGAAGCTTTCTTT. The chain uses TRBV6-1 and TRBJ1-1; D remains ambiguous. Trimming took off 0 bases at V and 1 base at J, with 6 bases between the two ends. The length of the CDR3 is 14 residues. Germline V gene lookup returns CDR1 MNHNS and CDR2 SASEGT.

V usage is TRBV11-2 and J usage is TRBJ2-7; 8 positions agree with TRBD2. The CDR3 has 13 residues. CDR1 and CDR2 (germline): SGHAT, FQNNGV. The CDR3 reads CAIGLAGPYEQYF. In nucleotides, the CDR3 is TGTGCAATCGGGCTAGCGGGCCCCTACGAGCAGTACTTC.

The chain joins TRBV27 to TRBJ2-2; 11 nucleotides match TRBD1. The V gene's germline CDR1 is MNHEY and CDR2 SMNVEV (reference sequence). With V trimmed by 5 bases and J by 7 bases, 6 bases remained unmatched. The CDR3 runs 15 residues. The CDR3 DNA reads TGTGCCAGCAGTGAAGGGACAGGGGGTGTCGGGGAGCTGTTTTTT. It translates to CASSEGTGGVGELFF.

The rearrangement links TRBV4-1 to TRBJ1-2; 9 bases agree with TRBD1. Trimming removed 2 bases from V and 4 bases from J; junction bases left unmatched: 14. CDR3 size: 18 residues. Looked up from germline, CDR1 is MGHRA and CDR2 is YSYEKL. The CDR3 protein is CASSQFPGQGTSGYGYTF. The CDR3 DNA reads as TGCGCCAGCAGCCAATTCCCGGGACAGGGTACGTCTGGCTATGGCTACACCTTC.

The chain recombines TRBV29-1 with TRBJ2-7; 7 nucleotides match TRBD2. Germline CDR1 and CDR2: SQVTM and ANQGSEA. With 3 bases clipped from V and 3 bases from J, the junction kept 14 bases outside the gene matches. The CDR3 covers 16 residues. Written as DNA, the CDR3 is TGCAGCGTTGAGTTCGATGCGAGCGGGACTTACTACGAGCAGTACTTC. This gives the protein CSVEFDASGTYYEQYF.

The CDR3 spells CASSLRPTSYEQYF. The CDR3 DNA reads TGTGCCAGCAGTTTACGTCCGACTAGTTACGAGCAGTACTTC. The chain recombines TRBV27 with TRBJ2-7; TRBD2 is a possible D gene (6 bases). The CDR3 consists of 14 residues. V shed 2 bases and J shed 4 bases, with 12 bases lying between them. The germline CDR1 and CDR2 sequences are MNHEY and SMNVEV (reference sequence).